The clone carrying this T cell receptor beta chain was recorded many times. The data are from a study of T cell repertoires in cytomegalovirus infection. TCRdb ran MiXCR on the reads and lists one entry per CDR3 protein. The sample contains around 70,000 distinct CDR3 sequences, 4% of which appear only once. CDR3 length: 14 amino acids. The V gene's germline CDR1 is MNHEY and CDR2 SVGEGT. V lost 6 bases to trimming and J lost 4 bases, with 12 bases between them. V is TRBV6-2 or TRBV6-3 and J is TRBJ2-2; the D gene is possibly TRBD1 (6 bases). The sequence came from a human donor in good health (CMV status not recorded). Some clones in this sample may be carry-over from other donors' samples. The source material was PBMCs. The CDR3 region is CASSPDSSTGELFF. The CDR3 coding sequence is TGTGCCAGCAGCCCGGACAGCAGCACCGGGGAGCTGTTTTTT.